Following are 12 T cell receptor beta chains from one sample sequenced in a study of blood T cell repertoires in COVID-19. Sequenced by immunoSEQ multiplex PCR; TCRdb stores in-frame clones only, minus some. This table has approximately 130,000 clones, approximately 83% appearing once. The sequenced sample was peripheral blood. These receptors originate from a man aged 40-49 years with active or convalescent COVID-19.

The chain is built from TRBV19 and TRBJ2-5; D is possibly TRBD2 (6 bases). V dropped 7 bases and J dropped 7 bases, with 19 bases sitting between them. The V gene's germline CDR1 is LNHDA and CDR2 SQIVND (reference sequence). The CDR3 length is 14 residues. The CDR3: CASTVILGGGTQYF. CDR3 DNA: TGTGCCAGTACCGTAATCCTGGGGGGTGGGACCCAGTACTTC. Looking up the rest from reference TRBV19 and TRBJ2-5 gives the full variable domain: DGGITQSPKYLFRKEGQNVTLSCEQNLNHDAMYWYRQDPGQGLRLIYYSQIVNDFQKGDIAEGYSVSREKKESFPLTVTSAQKNPTAFYLCASTVILGGGTQYFGPGTRLLVL.

The chain employs TRBV4-2 and TRBJ1-2; D not certain. This CDR3 spans 15 amino acids. Germline V gives CDR1 LGHNA, CDR2 YNFKEQ. Trimming left V 1 base short and J 0 bases short, with 9 bases between. CDR3 in amino acids: CASSQGPGTNYGYTF. The CDR3, as DNA: TGTGCCAGCAGCCAAGGTCCAGGTACTAACTATGGCTACACCTTC.

This chain links TRBV7-2 with TRBJ2-3; the match to TRBD2 covers 14 bases. The length of the CDR3 is 15 residues. V was clipped by 5 bases and J by 6 bases; unmatched bases: 4. CDR1 SGHTA and CDR2 FQGNSA come from the germline V gene. The CDR3 loop reads CASSRTSGGRDTQYF. CDR3 sequence (DNA): TGTGCCAGCAGCAGGACTAGCGGGGGGCGGGATACGCAGTATTTT.

This clone has a handful of counts. The gene calls are TRBV6-7 and TRBJ2-1; 9 bases align to TRBD2. TRBV6-7 is identified as an open reading frame with a role that is uncertain. The junction had 11 bases not matched to a gene; V was cut back by 7 bases and J by 7 bases. This CDR3 comprises 15 residues. The CDR3 is CASNLNGGGGNEQFF. The DNA of the CDR3 is TGTGCCAGCAATCTGAATGGCGGGGGGGGGAATGAGCAGTTCTTC.

This chain uses TRBV10-2 with TRBJ1-6; no firm D call. V was shortened by 10 bases and J by 4 bases, with 11 bases between the two germline ends. CDR3 length equals 13 residues. Germline assignment: CDR1 WSHSY and CDR2 SAAADI. In DNA, the CDR3 is TGCGCCACCTTGTTCGGGTATAATTCACCCCTCCACTTT. Protein product: CATLFGYNSPLHF.

The chain is built from TRBV12-3 or TRBV12-4 and TRBJ1-2, with TRBD1 matching over 7 bases. Germline trimming cut 7 bases from V and 8 bases from J; bases unmatched to any gene: 7. The CDR3 is 12 residues long. The CDR3 is CASTFGTVGYTF. The CDR3 nucleotides read TGTGCCAGCACCTTCGGGACAGTGGGCTACACCTTC.

The gene calls are TRBV7-2 and TRBJ2-2; TRBD2 aligns across 8 bases. CDR3 length: 16 residues. The V gene end was trimmed by 2 bases and the J gene end by 4 bases; junction bases not matched to a gene: 6. Germline-derived CDR1 and CDR2 are SGHTA and FQGNSA. The CDR3 bases are TGTGCCAGCAGCTTACGGGGGGGCTCGGGCACCGGGGAGCTGTTTTTT. This codes for CASSLRGGSGTGELFF.

The chain employs TRBV15 and TRBJ2-7; 10 bases are shared with TRBD1. CDR1 is LNHNV, CDR2 YYDKDF, per germline (reference sequence). V gave up 8 bases and J gave up 3 bases; unmatched junction bases: 7. CDR3 length: 14 amino acids. CDR3 DNA: TGTGCCACCCGCGGGACAGGGGTCGACTACGAGCAGTACTTC. Amino acid sequence: CATRGTGVDYEQYF.

The gene calls are TRBV6-1 and TRBJ2-2; 7 positions agree with TRBD1. Germline V lookup: CDR1 MNHNS, CDR2 SASEGT. The CDR3 sequence is 16 residues long. The V gene end was trimmed by 5 bases and the J gene end by 3 bases; junction bases not matched to a gene: 9. CDR3 loop: CASSKGTAGDTGELFF. The CDR3 DNA is TGTGCCAGCAGTAAAGGGACAGCCGGGGACACCGGGGAGCTGTTTTTT.

The rearrangement links TRBV10-3 to TRBJ1-1; a weak D match, TRBD1 (6 bases). CDR3 length: 13 amino acids. Germline V gene data show CDR1 as ENHRY and CDR2 as SYGVKD. Trimming took 9 bases from V and 1 from J, leaving 12 bases between them. CDR3 DNA sequence: TGTGCCATGCAGGGGCTCGGGAACACTGAAGCTTTCTTT. Its translation is CAMQGLGNTEAFF.

The CDR3 nucleotides read TGTGCCAGCAGCGTAGCCGGGACAGCCAATGAAAAACTGTTTTTT. The encoded protein is CASSVAGTANEKLFF. This sequence joins TRBV9 and TRBJ1-4; 7 bases are a match to TRBD1. V lost 0 bases and J lost 5; bases outside the gene matches: 4. CDR3 length equals 15 residues. Germline CDR1 SGDLS, CDR2 YYNGEE.

J is TRBJ2-1 and V is TRBV10-3; 9 nucleotides match TRBD1. Per germline, CDR1 ENHRY and CDR2 SYGVKD. Losses at the gene ends were 4 bases for V and 6 bases for J; bases not matched to a gene: 7. The CDR3 is made up of 15 amino acids. The CDR3 DNA reads TGTGCCATCAGTGGCACGGGACAGGGTTCCAATGAGCAGTTCTTC. Its translation: CAISGTGQGSNEQFF.